The 5 T cell receptor beta chains given below trace back to one sample, sequenced in a study of CD8+ T cells in alopecia areata. Sample treatment: oral pan-JAK inhibitor, 5-10 mg twice daily. RNA extraction was followed by reverse transcription into cDNA, which acted as the sequencing template. Profiled with immunoSEQ multiplex PCR; TCRdb holds only in-frame clones, not every one. Of 180,000 or so clones listed, approximately 55% were seen once; the top ten hold about 10%. Material: CD8+ T cells sorted from blood, obtained at week 24, from a patient treated with tofacitinib. These receptors were collected from a human donor with alopecia areata.

This chain uses TRBV2 with TRBJ1-1; D is undetermined. Trimming took off 4 bases at V and 3 bases at J, with 12 bases between the two ends. This CDR3 is built from 14 residues. CDR1 is SNHLY and CDR2 is FYNNEI in the germline V gene. CDR3 residues: CASSVGDSDTEAFF. CDR3 coding DNA: TGTGCCAGCAGTGTCGGTGATTCAGACACTGAAGCTTTCTTT.

J is TRBJ2-3 and V is TRBV13; D perhaps matches TRBD2 (7 bases). The V and J ends lost 4 bases and 1 base respectively, with 24 bases between them. The germline CDR1 and CDR2 sequences are PRHDT and FYEKMQ (reference sequence). This CDR3 comprises 19 residues. The CDR3 DNA sequence: TGTGCCAGCAGCTCAGGGGAGGGGTTCATCGAGGGTGGCACAGATACGCAGTATTTT. Its protein is CASSSGEGFIEGGTDTQYF. Complete variable domain (other parts from reference TRBV13 and TRBJ2-3): AAGVIQSPRHLIKEKRETATLKCYPIPRHDTVYWYQQGPGQDPQFLISFYEKMQSDKGSIPDRFSAQQFSDYHSELNMSSLELGDSALYFCASSSGEGFIEGGTDTQYFGPGTRLTVL.

The V gene is TRBV9, the J gene TRBJ2-2; D remains ambiguous. This CDR3 has 12 amino acids. Trimming removed 2 bases at V and 7 bases at J, with 6 bases between. Germline CDR1 reads SGDLS; CDR2 reads YYNGEE. This chain's CDR3 is CASSVTGGELFF. In nucleotides, the CDR3 is TGTGCCAGCAGCGTTACGGGCGGGGAGCTGTTTTTT.

In this sample, this clone turned up a few times. The chain carries TRBV30 and TRBJ1-2; D is unresolved. CDR1 and CDR2 (germline): GTSNPN, SVGIG (reference sequence). CDR3 length equals 13 residues. V shed 0 bases and J shed 9 bases, with 14 bases lying between them. The CDR3 region is CAWSVGPGGSYTF. CDR3 DNA sequence: TGTGCCTGGAGTGTAGGCCCGGGCGGGAGCTACACCTTC. The full variable domain, with the rest looked up from reference TRBV30 and TRBJ1-2, is SQTIHQWPATLVQPVGSPLSLECTVEGTSNPNLYWYRQAAGRGLQLLFYSVGIGQISSEVPQNLSASRPQDRQFILSSKKLLLSDSGFYLCAWSVGPGGSYTFGSGTRLTVV.

The rearrangement links TRBV29-1 to TRBJ2-7, with 7 bases aligning to TRBD1. Germline CDR1 SQVTM, CDR2 ANQGSEA. This CDR3 has 15 amino acids. V lost 0 bases and J lost 4; bases outside the gene matches: 9. In DNA, the CDR3 is TGCAGCGTTGAAGAATGGCACCGGGACAGTTACGAGCAGTACTTC. Translated, it gives CSVEEWHRDSYEQYF.